This entry features one TCR beta chain sequence. These data belong to a study of PD-L1 blockade in urothelial cancer. V gave up 0 bases and J gave up 7 bases; unmatched junction bases: 8. CDR1 SGHKS and CDR2 YYEKEE come from the germline V gene (reference sequence). This CDR3 contains 15 residues. Generated by immunoSEQ multiplex PCR, the TCRdb table keeps only in-frame clones and is missing some. The sample lists approximately 110,000 clones, roughly 84% occurring once. The sequence was obtained from a man aged 45-65 years with urothelial cancer. This sequence joins TRBV5-5 and TRBJ2-5; TRBD2 matches 8 bases. The material was PBMCs, obtained around atezolizumab (anti-PD-L1) treatment. The CDR3 is CASSLGTSGGVTQYF. The CDR3 DNA follows: TGTGCCAGCAGCTTGGGCACTAGCGGAGGGGTGACCCAGTACTTC.